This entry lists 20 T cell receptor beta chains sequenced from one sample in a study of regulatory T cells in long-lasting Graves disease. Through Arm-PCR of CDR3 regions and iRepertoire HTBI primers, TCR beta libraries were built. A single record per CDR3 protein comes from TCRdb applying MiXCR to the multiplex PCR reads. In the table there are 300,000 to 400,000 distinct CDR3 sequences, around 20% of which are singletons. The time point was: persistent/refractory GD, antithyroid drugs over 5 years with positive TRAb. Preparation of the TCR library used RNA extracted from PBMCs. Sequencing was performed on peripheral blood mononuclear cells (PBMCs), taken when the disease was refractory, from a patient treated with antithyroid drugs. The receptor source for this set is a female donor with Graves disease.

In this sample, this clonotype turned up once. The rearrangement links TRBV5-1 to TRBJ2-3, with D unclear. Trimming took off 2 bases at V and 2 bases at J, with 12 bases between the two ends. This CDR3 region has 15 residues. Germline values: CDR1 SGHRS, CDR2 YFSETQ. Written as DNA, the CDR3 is TGCGCCAGCAGCTTACGCTCCCTATACACAGATACGCAGTATTTT. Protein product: CASSLRSLYTDTQYF. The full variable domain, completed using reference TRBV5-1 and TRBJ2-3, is KAGVTQTPRYLIKTRGQQVTLSCSPISGHRSVSWYQQTPGQGLQFLFEYFSETQRNKGNFPGRFSGRQFSNSRSEMNVSTLELGDSALYLCASSLRSLYTDTQYFGPGTRLTVL.

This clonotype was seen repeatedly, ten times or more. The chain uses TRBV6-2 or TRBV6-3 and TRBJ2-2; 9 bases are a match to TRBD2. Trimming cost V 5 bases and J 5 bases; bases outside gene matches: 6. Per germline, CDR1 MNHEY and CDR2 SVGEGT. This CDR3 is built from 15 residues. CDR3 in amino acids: CASSHSGGGTGELFF. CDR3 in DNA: TGTGCCAGCAGTCATAGCGGGGGAGGTACCGGGGAGCTGTTTTTT.

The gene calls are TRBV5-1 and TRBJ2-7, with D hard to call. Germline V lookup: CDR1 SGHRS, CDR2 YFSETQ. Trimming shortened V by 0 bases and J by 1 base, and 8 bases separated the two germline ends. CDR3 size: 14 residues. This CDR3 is CASSLDGQSYEQYF. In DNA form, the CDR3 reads TGCGCCAGCAGCTTGGACGGGCAGTCCTACGAGCAGTACTTC.

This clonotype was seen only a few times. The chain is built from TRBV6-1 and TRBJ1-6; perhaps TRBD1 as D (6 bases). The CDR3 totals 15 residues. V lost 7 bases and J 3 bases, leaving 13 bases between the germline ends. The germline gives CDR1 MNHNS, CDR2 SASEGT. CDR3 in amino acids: CASKNRDLYNSPLHF. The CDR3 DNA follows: TGTGCCAGCAAAAACAGGGATCTCTATAATTCACCCCTCCACTTT.

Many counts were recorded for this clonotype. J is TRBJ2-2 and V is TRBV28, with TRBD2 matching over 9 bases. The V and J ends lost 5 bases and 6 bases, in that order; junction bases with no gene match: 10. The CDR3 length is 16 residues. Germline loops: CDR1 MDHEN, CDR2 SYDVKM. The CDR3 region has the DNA TGTGCCAGCAGTACTGGGGCGGGAGGGACGTCCGGGGAGCTGTTTTTT. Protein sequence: CASSTGAGGTSGELFF.

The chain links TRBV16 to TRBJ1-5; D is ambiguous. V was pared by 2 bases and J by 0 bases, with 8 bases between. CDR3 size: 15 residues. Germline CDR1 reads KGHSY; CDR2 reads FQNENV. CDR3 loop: CASSQGLDSNQPQHF. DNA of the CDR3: TGTGCCAGCAGCCAAGGATTAGATAGCAATCAGCCCCAGCATTTT.

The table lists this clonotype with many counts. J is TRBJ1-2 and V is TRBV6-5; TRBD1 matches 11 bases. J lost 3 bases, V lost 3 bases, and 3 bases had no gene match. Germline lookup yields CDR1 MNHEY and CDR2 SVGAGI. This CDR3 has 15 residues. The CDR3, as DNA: TGTGCCAGCAGTTATTGGGACAGGGGGTACTATGGCTACACCTTC. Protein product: CASSYWDRGYYGYTF.

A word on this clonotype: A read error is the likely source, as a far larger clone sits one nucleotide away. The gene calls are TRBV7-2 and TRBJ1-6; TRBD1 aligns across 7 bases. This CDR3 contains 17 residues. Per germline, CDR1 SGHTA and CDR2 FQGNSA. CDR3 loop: CANSLLRDSQTNSPLHF. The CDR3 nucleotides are TGTGCCAACAGCCTCCTCCGGGACAGCCAAACTAATTCACCCCTCCACTTT.

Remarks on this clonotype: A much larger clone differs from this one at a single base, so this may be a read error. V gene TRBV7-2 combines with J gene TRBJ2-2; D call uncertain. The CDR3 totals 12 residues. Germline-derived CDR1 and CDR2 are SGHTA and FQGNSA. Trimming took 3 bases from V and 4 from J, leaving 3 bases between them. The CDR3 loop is CASSFSTGELFF. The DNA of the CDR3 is TGTGCCAGCAGCTTCTCCACCGGGGAGCTGTTTTTT.

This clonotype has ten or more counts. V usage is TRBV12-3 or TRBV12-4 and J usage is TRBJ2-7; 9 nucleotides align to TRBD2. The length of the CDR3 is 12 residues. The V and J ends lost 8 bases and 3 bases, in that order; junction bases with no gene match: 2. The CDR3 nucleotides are TGTGCCAGCCGACTAGCGGTCTACGAGCAGTACTTC. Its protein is CASRLAVYEQYF.

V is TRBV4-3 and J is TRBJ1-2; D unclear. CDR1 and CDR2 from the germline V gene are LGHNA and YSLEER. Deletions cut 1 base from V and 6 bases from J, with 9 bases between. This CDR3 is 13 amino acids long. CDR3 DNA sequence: TGCGCCAGCAGCCAAGGACGCGGCGATGGCTACACCTTC. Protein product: CASSQGRGDGYTF.

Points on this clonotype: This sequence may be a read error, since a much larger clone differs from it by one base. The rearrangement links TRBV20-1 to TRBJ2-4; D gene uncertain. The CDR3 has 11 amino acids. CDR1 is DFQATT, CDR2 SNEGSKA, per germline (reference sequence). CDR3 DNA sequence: TGCAATAATCGGGCCGGGAACATTCAGTACTTC. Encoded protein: CNNRAGNIQYF.

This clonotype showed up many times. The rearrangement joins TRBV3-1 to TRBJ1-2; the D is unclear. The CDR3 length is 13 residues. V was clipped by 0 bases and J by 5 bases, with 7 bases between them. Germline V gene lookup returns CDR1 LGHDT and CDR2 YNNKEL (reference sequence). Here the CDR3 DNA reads TGTGCCAGCAGCCAAGATTACATTTATGGCTACACCTTC. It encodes CASSQDYIYGYTF.

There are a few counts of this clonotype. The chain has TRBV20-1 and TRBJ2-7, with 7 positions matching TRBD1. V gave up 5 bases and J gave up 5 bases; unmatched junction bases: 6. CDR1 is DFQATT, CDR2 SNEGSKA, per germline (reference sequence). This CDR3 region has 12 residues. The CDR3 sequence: CSADPTGDEQYF. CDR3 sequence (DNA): TGCAGTGCTGACCCAACAGGGGACGAGCAGTACTTC.

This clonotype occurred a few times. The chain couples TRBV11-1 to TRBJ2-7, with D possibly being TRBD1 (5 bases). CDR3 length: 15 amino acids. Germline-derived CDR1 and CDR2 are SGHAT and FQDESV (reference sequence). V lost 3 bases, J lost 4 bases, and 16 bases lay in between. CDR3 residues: CASSLGLGDSYEQYF. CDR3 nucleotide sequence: TGTGCCAGCAGCTTGGGTTTGGGCGACAGTTACGAGCAGTACTTC.

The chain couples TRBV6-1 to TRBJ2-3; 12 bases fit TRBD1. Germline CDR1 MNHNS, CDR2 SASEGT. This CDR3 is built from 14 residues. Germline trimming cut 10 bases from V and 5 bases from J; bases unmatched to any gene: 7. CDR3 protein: CATSGTGGKDTQYF. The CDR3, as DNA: TGTGCCACCTCCGGGACAGGGGGCAAAGATACGCAGTATTTT.

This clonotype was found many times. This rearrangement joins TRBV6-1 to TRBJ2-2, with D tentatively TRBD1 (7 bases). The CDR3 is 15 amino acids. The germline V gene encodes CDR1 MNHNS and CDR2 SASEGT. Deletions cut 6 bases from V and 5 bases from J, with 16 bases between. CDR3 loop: CASRAGQTRTGELFF. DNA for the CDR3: TGTGCCAGCAGGGCGGGACAGACTAGAACCGGGGAGCTGTTTTTT.

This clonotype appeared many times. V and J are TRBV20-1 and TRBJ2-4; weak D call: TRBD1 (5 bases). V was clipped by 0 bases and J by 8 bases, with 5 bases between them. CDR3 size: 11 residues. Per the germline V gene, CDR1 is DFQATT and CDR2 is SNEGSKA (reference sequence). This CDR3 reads CSAREGDIQYF. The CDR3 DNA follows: TGCAGTGCTAGAGAAGGGGACATTCAGTACTTC.

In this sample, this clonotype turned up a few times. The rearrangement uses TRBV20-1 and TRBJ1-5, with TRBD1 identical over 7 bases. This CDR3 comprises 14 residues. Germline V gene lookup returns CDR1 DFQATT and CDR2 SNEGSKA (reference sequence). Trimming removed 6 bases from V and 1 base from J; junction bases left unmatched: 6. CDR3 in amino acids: CSALTGSSNQPQHF. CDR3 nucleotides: TGCAGTGCGTTGACAGGGTCCAGCAATCAGCCCCAGCATTTT.

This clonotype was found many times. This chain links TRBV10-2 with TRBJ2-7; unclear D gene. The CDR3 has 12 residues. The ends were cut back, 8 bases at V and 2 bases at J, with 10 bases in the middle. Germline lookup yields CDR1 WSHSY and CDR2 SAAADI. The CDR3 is CASSDYTYEQYF. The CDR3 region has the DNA TGCGCCAGCTCGGATTACACCTACGAGCAGTACTTC.